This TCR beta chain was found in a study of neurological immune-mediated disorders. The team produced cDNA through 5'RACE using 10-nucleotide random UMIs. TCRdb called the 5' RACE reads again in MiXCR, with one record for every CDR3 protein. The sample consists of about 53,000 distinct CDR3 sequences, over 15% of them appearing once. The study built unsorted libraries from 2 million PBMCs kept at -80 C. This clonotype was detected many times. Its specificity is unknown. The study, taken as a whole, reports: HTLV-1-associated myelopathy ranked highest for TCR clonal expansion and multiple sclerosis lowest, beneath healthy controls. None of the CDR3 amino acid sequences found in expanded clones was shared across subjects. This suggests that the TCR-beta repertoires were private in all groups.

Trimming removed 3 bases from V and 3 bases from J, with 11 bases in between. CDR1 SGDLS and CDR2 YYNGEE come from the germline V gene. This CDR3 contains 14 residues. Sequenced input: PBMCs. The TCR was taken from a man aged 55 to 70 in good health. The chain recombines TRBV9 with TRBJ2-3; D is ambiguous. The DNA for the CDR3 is TGTGCCAGCAGCGGGCTGGGGTGGACAGATACGCAGTATTTT. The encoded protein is CASSGLGWTDTQYF.